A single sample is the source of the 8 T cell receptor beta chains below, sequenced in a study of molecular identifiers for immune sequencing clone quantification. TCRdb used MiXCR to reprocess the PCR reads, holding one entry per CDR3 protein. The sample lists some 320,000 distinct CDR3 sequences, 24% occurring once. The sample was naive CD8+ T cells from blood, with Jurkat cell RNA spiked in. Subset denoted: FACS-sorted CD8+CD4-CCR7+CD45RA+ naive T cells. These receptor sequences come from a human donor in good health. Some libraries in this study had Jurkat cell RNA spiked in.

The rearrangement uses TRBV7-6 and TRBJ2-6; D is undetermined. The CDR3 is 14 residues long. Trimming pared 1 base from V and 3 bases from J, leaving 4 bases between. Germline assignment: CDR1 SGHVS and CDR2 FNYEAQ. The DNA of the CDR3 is TGTGCCAGCAGCTTAGTCGTTGGGGCCAACGTCCTGACTTTC. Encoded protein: CASSLVVGANVLTF. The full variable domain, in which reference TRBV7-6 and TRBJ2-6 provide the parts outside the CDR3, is GAGVSQSPRYKVTKRGQDVALRCDPISGHVSLYWYRQALGQGPEFLTYFNYEAQQDKSGLPNDRFSAERPEGSISTLTIQRTEQRDSAMYRCASSLVVGANVLTFGAGSRLTVL.

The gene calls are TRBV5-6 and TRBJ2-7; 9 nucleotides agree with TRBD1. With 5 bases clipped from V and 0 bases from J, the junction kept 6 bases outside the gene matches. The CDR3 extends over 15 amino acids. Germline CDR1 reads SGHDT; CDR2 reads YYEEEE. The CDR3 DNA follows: TGTGCCAGCAGATCGGACAGGGGAGTCTCCTACGAGCAGTACTTC. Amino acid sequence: CASRSDRGVSYEQYF.

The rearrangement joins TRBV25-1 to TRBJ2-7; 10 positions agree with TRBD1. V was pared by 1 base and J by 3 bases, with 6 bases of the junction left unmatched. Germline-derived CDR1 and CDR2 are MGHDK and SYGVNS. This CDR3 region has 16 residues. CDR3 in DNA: TGTGCCAGCAGTGAATGGGGCGGGACAGGGGTCTACGAGCAGTACTTC. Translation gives CASSEWGGTGVYEQYF.

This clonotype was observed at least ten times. The CDR3 loop is CASSQEAGRSAGGYTF. CDR3 bases: TGCGCCAGCAGCCAAGAGGCGGGGCGGTCAGCCGGCGGCTACACCTTC. V and J are TRBV4-3 and TRBJ1-2, with D perhaps TRBD1 (5 bases). CDR3 size: 16 residues. Germline loops: CDR1 LGHNA, CDR2 YSLEER. V lost 0 bases, J lost 8 bases, and 19 bases lay in between.

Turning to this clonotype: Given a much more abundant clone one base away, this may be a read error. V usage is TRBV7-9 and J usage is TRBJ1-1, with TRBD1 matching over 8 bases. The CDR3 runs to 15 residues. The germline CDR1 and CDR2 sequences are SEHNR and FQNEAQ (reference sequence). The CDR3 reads CAGSPPDRDGTEAFF. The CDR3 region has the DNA TGTGCCGGCAGCCCCCCGGACAGGGACGGTACTGAAGCTTTCTTT. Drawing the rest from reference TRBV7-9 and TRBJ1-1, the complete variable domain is DTGVSQNPRHKITKRGQNVTFRCDPISEHNRLYWYRQTLGQGPEFLTYFQNEAQLEKSRLLSDRFSAERPKGSFSTLEIQRTEQGDSAMYLCAGSPPDRDGTEAFFGQGTRLTVV.

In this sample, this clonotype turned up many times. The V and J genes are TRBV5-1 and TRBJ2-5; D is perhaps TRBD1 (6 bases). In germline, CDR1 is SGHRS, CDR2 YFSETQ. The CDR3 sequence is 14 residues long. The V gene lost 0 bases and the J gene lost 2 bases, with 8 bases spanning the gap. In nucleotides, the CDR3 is TGCGCCAGCAGCTTGGCCCAGGGGCAAGAGACCCAGTACTTC. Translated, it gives CASSLAQGQETQYF. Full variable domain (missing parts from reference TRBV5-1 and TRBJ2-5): KAGVTQTPRYLIKTRGQQVTLSCSPISGHRSVSWYQQTPGQGLQFLFEYFSETQRNKGNFPGRFSGRQFSNSRSEMNVSTLELGDSALYLCASSLAQGQETQYFGPGTRLLVL.

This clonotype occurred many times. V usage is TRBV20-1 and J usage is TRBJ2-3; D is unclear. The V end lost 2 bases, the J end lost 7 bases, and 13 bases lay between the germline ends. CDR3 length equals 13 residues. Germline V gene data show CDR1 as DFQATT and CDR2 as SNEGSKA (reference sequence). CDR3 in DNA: TGCAGTGCTAGATACAGTGATCGAAATACGCAGTATTTT. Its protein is CSARYSDRNTQYF.

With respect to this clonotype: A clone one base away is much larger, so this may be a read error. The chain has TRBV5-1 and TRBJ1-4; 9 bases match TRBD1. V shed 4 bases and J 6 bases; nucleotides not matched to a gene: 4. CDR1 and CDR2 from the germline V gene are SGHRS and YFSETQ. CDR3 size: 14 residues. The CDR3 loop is CASSLNRGHEKLFF. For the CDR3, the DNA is TGCGCCAGCAGCCTCAACAGGGGGCATGAAAAACTGTTTTTT.